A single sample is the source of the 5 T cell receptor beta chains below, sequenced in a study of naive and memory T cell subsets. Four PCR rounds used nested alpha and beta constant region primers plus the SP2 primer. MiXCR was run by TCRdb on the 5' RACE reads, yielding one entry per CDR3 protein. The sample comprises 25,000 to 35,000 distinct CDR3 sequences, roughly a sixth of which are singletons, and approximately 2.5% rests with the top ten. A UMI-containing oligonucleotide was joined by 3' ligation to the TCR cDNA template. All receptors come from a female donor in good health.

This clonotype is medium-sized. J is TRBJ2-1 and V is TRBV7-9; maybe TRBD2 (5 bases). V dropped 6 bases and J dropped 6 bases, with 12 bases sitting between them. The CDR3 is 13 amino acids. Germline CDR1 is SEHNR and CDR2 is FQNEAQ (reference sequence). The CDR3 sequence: CASRRDGVNEQFF. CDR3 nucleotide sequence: TGTGCCAGCAGACGAGACGGGGTCAATGAGCAGTTCTTC.

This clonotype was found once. This CDR3 reads CATSPWAGDHQPQHF. The CDR3 DNA follows: TGTGCCACCAGCCCGTGGGCGGGGGATCATCAGCCCCAGCATTTT. This chain connects TRBV15 to TRBJ1-5; perhaps TRBD1 as D (5 bases). CDR3 length equals 15 residues. Looked up from germline, CDR1 is LNHNV and CDR2 is YYDKDF (reference sequence). V lost 5 bases, J lost 5 bases, and 16 bases lay in between.

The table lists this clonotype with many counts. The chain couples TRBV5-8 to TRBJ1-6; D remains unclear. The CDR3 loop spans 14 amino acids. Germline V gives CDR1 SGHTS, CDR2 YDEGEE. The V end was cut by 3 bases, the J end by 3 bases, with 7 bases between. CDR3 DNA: TGTGCCAGCAGCTGGGGTAGCTATAATTCACCCCTCCACTTT. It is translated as CASSWGSYNSPLHF. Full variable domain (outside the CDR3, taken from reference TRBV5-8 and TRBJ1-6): EAGVTQSPTHLIKTRGQQATLRCSPISGHTSVYWYQQALGLGLQFLLWYDEGEERNRGNFPPRFSGRQFPNYSSELNVNALELEDSALYLCASSWGSYNSPLHFGNGTRLTVT.

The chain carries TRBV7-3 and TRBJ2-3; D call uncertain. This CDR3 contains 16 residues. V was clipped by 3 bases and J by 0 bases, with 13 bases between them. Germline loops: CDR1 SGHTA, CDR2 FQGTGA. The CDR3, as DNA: TGTGCCAGCAGCTTCCGCCAGAGCACTAGCACAGATACGCAGTATTTT. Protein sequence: CASSFRQSTSTDTQYF.

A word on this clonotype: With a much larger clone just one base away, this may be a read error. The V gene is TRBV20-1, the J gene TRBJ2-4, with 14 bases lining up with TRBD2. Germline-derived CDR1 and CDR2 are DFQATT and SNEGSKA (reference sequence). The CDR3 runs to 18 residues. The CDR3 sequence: CSASGTSGGVIAKTIQYF. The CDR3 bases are TGCAGTGCTAGCGGGACTAGCGGGGGTGTGATAGCCAAAACCATTCAGTACTTC.